Listed below are T cell receptor beta chains from one sample, sequenced in a study of PD-L1 blockade in urothelial cancer. Sequencing was performed with immunoSEQ multiplex PCR; in TCRdb, only in-frame clones are kept and a portion is missing. In the table there are under 50,000 clones, 75% to 85% of which are singletons. Specimen: PBMCs, collected around atezolizumab (anti-PD-L1) treatment. Every receptor here comes from a man in his fifties with urothelial cancer. Each CDR3 is given with its conserved first and last residue. A D gene is named only where the DNA matches it firmly. Some rows mark clone size as missing; the rest say once, few, many or name a class of expanded clone.

J: TRBJ2-3; size: .; D: .; V: TRBV11-2; CDR3: CASSSPRGDTQYF; DNA: TGTGCCAGCAGCTCTCCCCGGGGGGATACGCAGTATTTT
J: TRBJ2-5; size: .; D: .; V: TRBV6-6; CDR3: CASRERPQETQYF; DNA: TGTGCCAGCAGGGAGCGGCCCCAAGAGACCCAGTACTTC
J: TRBJ1-1; size: .; D: .; V: TRBV27; CDR3: CASSLGVRRATEAFF; DNA: TGTGCCAGCAGTTTAGGGGTCAGGAGGGCCACTGAAGCTTTCTTT
J: TRBJ2-1; size: .; D: TRBD1; V: TRBV6-4; CDR3: CASSYSDRVRNEQFF; DNA: TGTGCCAGCAGTTACTCGGACAGGGTTCGAAATGAGCAGTTCTTC
J: TRBJ2-3; size: few; D: TRBD1; V: TRBV15; CDR3: CATSSATGVRSTDTQYF; DNA: TGTGCCACCAGCAGTGCTACAGGGGTGCGCAGCACAGATACGCAGTATTTT
J: TRBJ1-4; size: .; D: TRBD1; V: TRBV15; CDR3: CATSRDRAGGSGDEKLFF; DNA: TGTGCCACCAGCAGAGATCGGGCAGGGGGATCGGGGGATGAAAAACTGTTTTTT
J: TRBJ2-2; size: .; D: TRBD1; V: TRBV5-5; CDR3: CASSLGVTGGWTGELFF; DNA: TGTGCCAGCAGCTTGGGGGTAACAGGGGGCTGGACCGGGGAGCTGTTTTTT
J: TRBJ1-1; size: .; D: TRBD1; V: TRBV5-4; CDR3: CASSPKAGTGLPEAFF; DNA: TGTGCCAGCAGCCCGAAAGCCGGGACAGGGCTCCCTGAAGCTTTCTTT
J: TRBJ1-6; size: .; D: .; V: TRBV6-1; CDR3: CASTPPGGGNSPLHF; DNA: TGTGCCAGCACTCCTCCGGGCGGGGGGAATTCACCCCTCCACTTT
J: TRBJ1-2; size: .; D: TRBD1; V: TRBV27; CDR3: CASSFRTGGLGYTF; DNA: TGTGCCAGCAGTTTTCGGACAGGGGGTCTTGGCTACACCTTC
J: TRBJ2-1; size: .; D: .; V: TRBV29-1; CDR3: CSVGKFGGLGQFF; DNA: TGCAGCGTTGGTAAATTCGGCGGGCTTGGGCAGTTCTTC
J: TRBJ2-1; size: .; D: TRBD2; V: TRBV9; CDR3: CASSVAGGPGNEQFF; DNA: TGTGCCAGCAGCGTAGCGGGAGGTCCAGGCAATGAGCAGTTCTTC
J: TRBJ2-2; size: .; D: TRBD2; V: TRBV7-9; CDR3: CASSLVLAGASGELFF; DNA: TGTGCCAGCAGCTTAGTGCTAGCGGGAGCCTCCGGGGAGCTGTTTTTT
J: TRBJ2-1; size: .; D: TRBD2; V: TRBV4-1; CDR3: CASSQAERENDEQFF; DNA: TGCGCCAGCAGCCAGGCCGAGCGGGAGAATGATGAGCAGTTCTTC
J: TRBJ2-1; size: once; D: TRBD2; V: TRBV6-5; CDR3: CASSYPGTSGRNEQFF; DNA: TGTGCCAGCAGTTACCCCGGGACTAGCGGGAGAAATGAGCAGTTCTTC
J: TRBJ2-1; size: .; D: .; V: TRBV6-1; CDR3: CASSTAYRVDEQFF; DNA: TGTGCCAGCAGTACCGCCTACAGGGTGGATGAGCAGTTCTTC
J: TRBJ2-1; size: .; D: TRBD2; V: TRBV5-1; CDR3: CASSWGTSPNNEQFF; DNA: TGCGCCAGCAGCTGGGGGACTAGCCCAAACAATGAGCAGTTCTTC
J: TRBJ1-5; size: .; D: .; V: TRBV6-6; CDR3: CASNLDSNQPQHF; DNA: TGTGCCAGCAATTTAGATAGCAATCAGCCCCAGCATTTT
J: TRBJ1-6; size: .; D: TRBD1; V: TRBV19; CDR3: CASRIQGAGGTPLHF; DNA: TGTGCCAGTAGGATACAGGGGGCAGGCGGGACACCCCTCCACTTT
J: TRBJ1-4; size: once; D: .; V: TRBV19; CDR3: CASSIRQGGEKLFF; DNA: TGTGCCAGTAGTATTCGCCAGGGAGGCGAAAAACTGTTTTTT
J: TRBJ1-5; size: once; D: TRBD1; V: TRBV18; CDR3: CASSPPGQGGRQPQHF; DNA: TGTGCCAGCTCACCACCGGGACAGGGGGGACGTCAGCCCCAGCATTTT
J: TRBJ2-5; size: .; D: .; V: TRBV7-6; CDR3: CASSLGQVIQETQYF; DNA: TGTGCCAGCAGCTTAGGACAGGTGATCCAAGAGACCCAGTACTTC
J: TRBJ1-4; size: .; D: .; V: TRBV5-1; CDR3: CASSPEWTNEKLFF; DNA: TGCGCCAGCAGCCCCGAGTGGACTAATGAAAAACTGTTTTTT
J: TRBJ2-2; size: .; D: TRBD1; V: TRBV6-4; CDR3: CASSGQGNTGELFF; DNA: TGTGCCAGCAGTGGACAGGGGAACACCGGGGAGCTGTTTTTT
J: TRBJ2-6; size: .; D: TRBD1; V: TRBV11-2; CDR3: CASSSPSTGWSGANVLTF; DNA: TGTGCCAGCAGCTCCCCGTCGACAGGGTGGTCTGGGGCCAACGTCCTGACTTTC
J: TRBJ2-2; size: .; D: .; V: TRBV7-9; CDR3: CASSLMAGGELFF; DNA: TGTGCCAGCAGCTTAATGGCAGGCGGGGAGCTGTTTTTT
J: TRBJ2-1; size: .; D: .; V: TRBV2; CDR3: CASSDTTAYNEQFF; DNA: TGTGCCAGCAGTGATACTACCGCCTACAATGAGCAGTTCTTC
J: TRBJ1-5; size: .; D: .; V: TRBV25-1; CDR3: CASSGERTGNQPQHF; DNA: TGTGCCAGCAGTGGAGAGAGAACGGGCAATCAGCCCCAGCATTTT